One sample yielded the 5 T cell receptor beta chains listed below, sequenced in a study of cytomegalovirus exposure and HLA in healthy donors (dated by TCRdb to the late 2010s). The library was produced with the immunoSEQ multiplex PCR assay. For the multiplex PCR, a mixture combining 60 forward primers for TCR Vbeta segments and 13 reverse primers for TCR Jbeta segments was used. Sourced from immuneACCESS, this table was stored by TCRdb with only in-frame sequences that have V and J called. A share of the clones is absent; for the studies checked, an unresolved V gene accounts for under half, and the remainder has no known explanation. In this sample the table shows 110,000 or so clones, under 85% of which occur a single time. Of the sample, approximately 11% falls within the top ten clones. Sequenced input: PBMCs. All receptors come from a man aged 35-49 years in good health and CMV-seropositive.

V gene TRBV20-1 combines with J gene TRBJ1-6; D unclear. Deletions cut 6 bases from V and 10 bases from J, with 10 bases between. Germline V CDR1 and CDR2: DFQATT, SNEGSKA (reference sequence). CDR3 length: 11 residues. The DNA for the CDR3 is TGCAGTGCGACCCGGGAGTCACCCCTCCACTTT. Translated, it gives CSATRESPLHF.

The V and J genes are TRBV29-1 and TRBJ2-1; 11 positions match TRBD1. Germline assignment: CDR1 SQVTM and CDR2 ANQGSEA. CDR3 length: 16 amino acids. Trimming at V came to 0 bases and at J to 7 bases, leaving 8 bases not matched to a gene. CDR3 loop: CSVEDRGGQGANEQFF. The CDR3 DNA reads as TGCAGCGTTGAAGATCGAGGCGGACAGGGGGCGAATGAGCAGTTCTTC.

CDR3 in amino acids: CAWTWDRGDGYTF. In DNA, the CDR3 is TGTGCCTGGACCTGGGACAGGGGAGACGGCTACACCTTC. The V gene is TRBV30, the J gene TRBJ1-2; TRBD1 matches at 10 bases. The CDR3 contains 13 residues. Germline V CDR1 and CDR2: GTSNPN, SVGIG (reference sequence). V trimming: 4 bases; J trimming: 8 bases; junction bases outside the gene matches: 7. Together with reference TRBV30 and TRBJ1-2, the CDR3 gives the full variable domain: SQTIHQWPATLVQPVGSPLSLECTVEGTSNPNLYWYRQAAGRGLQLLFYSVGIGQISSEVPQNLSASRPQDRQFILSSKKLLLSDSGFYLCAWTWDRGDGYTFGSGTRLTVV.

J is TRBJ2-5 and V is TRBV6-6; 10 nucleotides line up with TRBD2. Trimming removed 2 bases from V and 1 base from J; junction bases left unmatched: 1. This CDR3 spans 15 amino acids. Germline CDR1 and CDR2: MNHNY and SVGAGI (reference sequence). The CDR3: CASSYERGGQETQYF. The CDR3 DNA sequence: TGTGCCAGCAGTTACGAGCGGGGGGGCCAAGAGACCCAGTACTTC.

This chain connects TRBV19 to TRBJ1-5; D gene ambiguous. V was trimmed by 8 bases and J by 2 bases, leaving 16 bases between them. CDR3 length: 15 residues. Germline V CDR1 and CDR2: LNHDA, SQIVND (reference sequence). As DNA, the CDR3 is TGTGCCAGTTCGCGCCTGAGTCACGGCAATCAGCCCCAGCATTTT. This gives the protein CASSRLSHGNQPQHF.